These 9 T cell receptor beta chains came from one sample sequenced in a study of OX40 agonist ivuxolimab in advanced cancers. Sequenced by immunoSEQ multiplex PCR; TCRdb stores in-frame clones only, minus some. The sample holds roughly 60,000 clones, more than 75% seen once. This specimen consisted of CD4+ or CD8+ T cells sorted from blood, obtained in a trial of the OX40 agonist ivuxolimab. These receptors were taken from an adult with an advanced solid tumor such as melanoma, head and neck, liver or kidney cancer.

This chain connects TRBV6-1 to TRBJ1-5; 8 nucleotides agree with TRBD1. Trimming cost V 6 bases and J 5 bases; bases outside gene matches: 6. The CDR3 length is 14 residues. CDR1 and CDR2 (germline): MNHNS, SASEGT. The CDR3 here is CASRAGTGHQPQHF. In nucleotides, the CDR3 is TGTGCCAGCAGGGCAGGGACAGGCCATCAGCCCCAGCATTTT.

The gene calls are TRBV29-1 and TRBJ1-1; D might be TRBD1 (6 bases). The CDR3 is 13 amino acids. The ends were cut back, 6 bases at V and 4 bases at J, with 15 bases in the middle. CDR1 is SQVTM and CDR2 is ANQGSEA in the germline V gene. CDR3 residues: CSVRQGIGTEAFF. DNA for the CDR3: TGCAGCGTGAGGCAGGGGATCGGCACTGAAGCTTTCTTT.

This chain uses TRBV7-3 with TRBJ2-7; D remains ambiguous. CDR3 size: 13 residues. The germline gives CDR1 SGHTA, CDR2 FQGTGA. V dropped 2 bases and J dropped 3 bases, with 8 bases sitting between them. The CDR3 nucleotides read TGTGCCAGCAGCTTAGGACCTGACTACGAGCAGTACTTC. It is translated as CASSLGPDYEQYF.

The chain employs TRBV6-1 and TRBJ1-2; D is uncertain. CDR3 length equals 15 residues. V was cut by 5 bases and J by 3 bases, with 16 bases left in between. Germline assignment: CDR1 MNHNS and CDR2 SASEGT. This CDR3 is CASSWSVDGDYGYTF. The DNA of the CDR3 is TGTGCCAGCAGTTGGTCTGTTGACGGAGACTATGGCTACACCTTC.

V gene TRBV9 combines with J gene TRBJ2-3, with D uncertain. This CDR3 has 11 residues. In germline, CDR1 is SGDLS, CDR2 YYNGEE. V lost 0 bases, J lost 5 bases, and 1 base lay in between. The CDR3 sequence: CASSVEDTQYF. The CDR3 region has the DNA TGTGCCAGCAGCGTAGAAGATACGCAGTATTTT.

V is TRBV5-4 and J is TRBJ2-6; D is uncertain. The V end was cut by 0 bases, the J end by 4 bases, with 8 bases between. Germline assignment: CDR1 SGHNT and CDR2 YYREEE (reference sequence). This CDR3 spans 15 amino acids. CDR3: CASSLVLPGANVLTF. CDR3 nucleotides: TGTGCCAGCAGCTTGGTACTTCCCGGGGCCAACGTCCTGACTTTC.

The V and J genes are TRBV10-3 and TRBJ2-3, with 9 bases lining up with TRBD2. V dropped 3 bases and J dropped 4; count of bases not matched to a gene: 5. There are 15 residues in the CDR3. Per germline, CDR1 ENHRY and CDR2 SYGVKD. CDR3 DNA sequence: TGTGCCATCAGTGATTCTGCGGGGGGGGCAGATACGCAGTATTTT. Translating it yields CAISDSAGGADTQYF.

V and J are TRBV18 and TRBJ2-3; the D gene is possibly TRBD1 (6 bases). This CDR3 has 14 residues. CDR1 is KGHSH, CDR2 LQKENI, per germline. V was cut by 3 bases and J by 5 bases, with 12 bases left in between. This CDR3 is CASSPGQRVDTQYF. The CDR3 coding sequence is TGTGCCAGCTCACCCGGACAGAGAGTAGATACGCAGTATTTT. Full variable domain (outside the CDR3, taken from reference TRBV18 and TRBJ2-3): NAGVMQNPRHLVRRRGQEARLRCSPMKGHSHVYWYRQLPEEGLKFMVYLQKENIIDESGMPKERFSAEFPKEGPSILRIQQVVRGDSAAYFCASSPGQRVDTQYFGPGTRLTVL.

The chain has TRBV4-2 and TRBJ2-3; 7 bases are shared with TRBD1. The CDR3 loop spans 16 amino acids. CDR1 is LGHNA, CDR2 YNFKEQ, per germline. Germline trimming cut 1 base from V and 2 bases from J; bases unmatched to any gene: 6. CDR3 sequence (DNA): TGTGCCAGCAGCCAAGGACAGGGCTCGACCACAGATACGCAGTATTTT. It codes for CASSQGQGSTTDTQYF.